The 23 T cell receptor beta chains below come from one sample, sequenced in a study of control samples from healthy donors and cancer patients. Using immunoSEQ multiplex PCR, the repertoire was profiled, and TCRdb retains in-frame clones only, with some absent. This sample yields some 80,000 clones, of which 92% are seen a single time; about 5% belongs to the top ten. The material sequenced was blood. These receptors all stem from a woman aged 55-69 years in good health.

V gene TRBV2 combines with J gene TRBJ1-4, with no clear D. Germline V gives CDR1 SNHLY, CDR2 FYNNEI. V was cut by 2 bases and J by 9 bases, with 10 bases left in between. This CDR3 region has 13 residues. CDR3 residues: CASSEQIRQKLFF. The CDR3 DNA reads TGTGCCAGCAGTGAACAGATCAGGCAAAAACTGTTTTTT.

The CDR3: CASSDPAGRIHNEQFF. The CDR3 coding sequence is TGTGCCAGCAGTGACCCGGCAGGGAGGATCCACAATGAGCAGTTCTTC. The J gene is TRBJ2-1, the V gene TRBV25-1, with D perhaps matching TRBD2 (6 bases). This CDR3 is 16 amino acids long. Trimming left V 3 bases short and J 5 bases short, with 17 bases between. The V gene's germline CDR1 is MGHDK and CDR2 SYGVNS.

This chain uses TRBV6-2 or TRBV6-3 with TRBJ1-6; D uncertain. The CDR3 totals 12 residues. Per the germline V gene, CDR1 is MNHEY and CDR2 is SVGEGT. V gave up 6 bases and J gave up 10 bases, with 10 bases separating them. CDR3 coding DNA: TGTGCCAGCAGCCCCGTGGGGTCACCCCTCCACTTT. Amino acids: CASSPVGSPLHF.

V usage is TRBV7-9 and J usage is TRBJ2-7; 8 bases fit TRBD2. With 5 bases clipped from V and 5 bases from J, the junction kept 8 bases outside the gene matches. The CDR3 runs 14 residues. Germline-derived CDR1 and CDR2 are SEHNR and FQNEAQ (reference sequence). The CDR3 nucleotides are TGTGCCAGCAGCCCCAGCGGGAGACTTCACGAGCAGTACTTC. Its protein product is CASSPSGRLHEQYF.

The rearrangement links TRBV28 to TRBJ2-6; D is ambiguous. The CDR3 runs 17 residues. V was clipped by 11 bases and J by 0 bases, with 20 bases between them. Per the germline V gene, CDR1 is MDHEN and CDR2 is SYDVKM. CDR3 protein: CAASKRINNSGANVLTF. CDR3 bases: TGTGCCGCCTCCAAACGGATCAATAACTCTGGGGCCAACGTCCTGACTTTC.

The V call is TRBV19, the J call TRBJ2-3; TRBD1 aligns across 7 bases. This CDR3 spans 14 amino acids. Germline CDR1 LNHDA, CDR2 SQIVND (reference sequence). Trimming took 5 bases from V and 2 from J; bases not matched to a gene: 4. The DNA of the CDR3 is TGTGCCAGTAGTGGGGGACAGCCCACAGATACGCAGTATTTT. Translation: CASSGGQPTDTQYF.

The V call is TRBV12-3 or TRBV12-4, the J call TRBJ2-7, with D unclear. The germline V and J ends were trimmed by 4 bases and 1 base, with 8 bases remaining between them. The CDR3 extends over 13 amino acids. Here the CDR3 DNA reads TGTGCCAGCAGTTCGTACAGTTCCTACGAGCAGTACTTC. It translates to CASSSYSSYEQYF.

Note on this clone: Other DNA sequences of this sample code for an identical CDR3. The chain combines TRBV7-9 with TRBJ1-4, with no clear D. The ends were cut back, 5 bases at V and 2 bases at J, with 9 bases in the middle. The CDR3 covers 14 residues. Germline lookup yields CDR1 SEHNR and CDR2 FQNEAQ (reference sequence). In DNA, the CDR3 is TGTGCCAGCAGCCTCGGTGGTACTAATGAAAAACTGTTTTTT. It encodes CASSLGGTNEKLFF. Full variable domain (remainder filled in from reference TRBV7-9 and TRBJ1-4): DTGVSQNPRHKITKRGQNVTFRCDPISEHNRLYWYRQTLGQGPEFLTYFQNEAQLEKSRLLSDRFSAERPKGSFSTLEIQRTEQGDSAMYLCASSLGGTNEKLFFGSGTQLSVL.

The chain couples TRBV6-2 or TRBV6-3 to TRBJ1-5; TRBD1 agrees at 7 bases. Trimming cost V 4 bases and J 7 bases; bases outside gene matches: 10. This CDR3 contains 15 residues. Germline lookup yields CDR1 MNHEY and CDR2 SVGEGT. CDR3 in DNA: TGTGCCAGCAGTTTCATATCGACAGGGACGCAGCCCCAGCATTTT. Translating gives CASSFISTGTQPQHF.

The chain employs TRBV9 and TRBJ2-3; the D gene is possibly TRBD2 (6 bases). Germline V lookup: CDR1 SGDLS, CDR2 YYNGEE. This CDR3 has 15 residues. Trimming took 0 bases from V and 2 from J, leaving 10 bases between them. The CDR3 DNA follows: TGTGCCAGCAGCGTAGGTGGGAGGATCACAGATACGCAGTATTTT. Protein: CASSVGGRITDTQYF.

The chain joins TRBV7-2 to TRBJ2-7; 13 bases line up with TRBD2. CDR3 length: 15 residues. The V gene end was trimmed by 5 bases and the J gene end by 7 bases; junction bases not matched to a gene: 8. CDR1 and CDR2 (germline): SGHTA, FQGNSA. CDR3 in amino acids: CASSGHGTSGIEQYF. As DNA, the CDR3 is TGTGCCAGCAGCGGACACGGGACTAGCGGGATTGAGCAGTACTTC.

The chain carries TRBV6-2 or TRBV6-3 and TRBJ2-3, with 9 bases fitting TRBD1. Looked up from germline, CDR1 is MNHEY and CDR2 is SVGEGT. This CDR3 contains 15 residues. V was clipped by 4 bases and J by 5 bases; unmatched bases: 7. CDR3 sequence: CASSLPEGQGDTQYF. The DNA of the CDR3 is TGTGCCAGCAGTTTACCTGAGGGACAGGGAGATACGCAGTATTTT.

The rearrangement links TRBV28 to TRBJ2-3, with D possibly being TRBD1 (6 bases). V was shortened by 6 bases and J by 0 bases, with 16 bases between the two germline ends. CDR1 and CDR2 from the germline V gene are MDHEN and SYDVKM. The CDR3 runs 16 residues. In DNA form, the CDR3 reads TGTGCCAGCAGCAGCTCGGGACATCCTAGCACAGATACGCAGTATTTT. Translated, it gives CASSSSGHPSTDTQYF.

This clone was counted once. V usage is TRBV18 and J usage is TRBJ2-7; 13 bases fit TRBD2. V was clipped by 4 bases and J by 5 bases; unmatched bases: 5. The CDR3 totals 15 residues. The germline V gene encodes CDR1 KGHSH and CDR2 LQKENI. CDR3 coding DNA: TGTGCCAGCTCACGGCGGACTAGCGGGAGCGACGAGCAGTACTTC. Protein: CASSRRTSGSDEQYF.

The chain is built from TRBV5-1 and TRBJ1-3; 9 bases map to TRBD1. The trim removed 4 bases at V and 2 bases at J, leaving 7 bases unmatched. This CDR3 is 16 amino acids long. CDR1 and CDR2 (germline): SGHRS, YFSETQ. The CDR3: CASSLTGTGTGNTIYF. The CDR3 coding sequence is TGCGCCAGCAGCCTAACCGGGACAGGGACTGGAAACACCATATATTTT.

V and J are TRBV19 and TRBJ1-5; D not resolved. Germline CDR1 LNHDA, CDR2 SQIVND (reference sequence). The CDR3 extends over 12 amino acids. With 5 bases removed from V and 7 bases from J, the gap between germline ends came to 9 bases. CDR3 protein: CASSPLAQPQHF. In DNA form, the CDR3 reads TGTGCCAGTAGTCCACTGGCCCAGCCCCAGCATTTT.

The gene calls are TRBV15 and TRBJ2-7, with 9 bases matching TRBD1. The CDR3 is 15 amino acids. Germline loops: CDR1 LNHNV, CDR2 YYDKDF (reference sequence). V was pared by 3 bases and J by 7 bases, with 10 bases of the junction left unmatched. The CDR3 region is CATSRGTGRALEQYF. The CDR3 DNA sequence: TGTGCCACCAGCAGGGGGACAGGGAGAGCTTTGGAGCAGTACTTC.

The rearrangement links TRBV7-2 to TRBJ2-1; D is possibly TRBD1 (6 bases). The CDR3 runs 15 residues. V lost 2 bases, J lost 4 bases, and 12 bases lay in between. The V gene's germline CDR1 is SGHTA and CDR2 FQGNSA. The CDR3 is CASSLWRTEYNEQFF. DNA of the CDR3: TGTGCCAGCAGCTTATGGCGGACAGAATACAATGAGCAGTTCTTC.

CDR3 region: CASSEASAMNTEAFF. DNA of the CDR3: TGTGCCAGCAGTGAAGCGTCGGCTATGAACACTGAAGCTTTCTTT. The chain recombines TRBV6-1 with TRBJ1-1; no firm D call. V was pared by 0 bases and J by 0 bases, with 8 bases between. The CDR3 contains 15 residues. Per the germline V gene, CDR1 is MNHNS and CDR2 is SASEGT.

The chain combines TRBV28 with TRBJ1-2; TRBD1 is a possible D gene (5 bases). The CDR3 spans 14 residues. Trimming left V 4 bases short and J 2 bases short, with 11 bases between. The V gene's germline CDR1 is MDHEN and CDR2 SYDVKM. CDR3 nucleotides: TGTGCCAGCAGTTCCGGCGGGGGAAACTATGGCTACACCTTC. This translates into CASSSGGGNYGYTF.

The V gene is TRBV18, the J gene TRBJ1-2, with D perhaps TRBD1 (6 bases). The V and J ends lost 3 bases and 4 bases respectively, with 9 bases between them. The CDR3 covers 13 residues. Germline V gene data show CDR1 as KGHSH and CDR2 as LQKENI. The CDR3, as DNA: TGTGCCAGCTCACCCGACAGGTCCTATGGCTACACCTTC. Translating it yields CASSPDRSYGYTF.

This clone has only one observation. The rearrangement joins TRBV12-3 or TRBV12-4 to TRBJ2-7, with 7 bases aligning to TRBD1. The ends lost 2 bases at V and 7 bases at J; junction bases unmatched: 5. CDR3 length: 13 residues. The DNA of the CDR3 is TGTGCCAGCAGTTTACATCCCAGGGGGGAGCAGTACTTC. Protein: CASSLHPRGEQYF.

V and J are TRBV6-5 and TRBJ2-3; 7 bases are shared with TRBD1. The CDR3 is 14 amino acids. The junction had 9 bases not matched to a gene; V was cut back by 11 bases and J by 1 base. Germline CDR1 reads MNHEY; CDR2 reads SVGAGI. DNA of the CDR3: TGTGCCGGGCGGACAGGTCTTGGCACAGATACGCAGTATTTT. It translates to CAGRTGLGTDTQYF.